The 4 T cell receptor beta chains reported below all come from one sample, sequenced in a study of cytomegalovirus exposure and HLA in healthy donors. PCR used 60 Vbeta primers and 13 Jbeta primers. Clones were sequenced by immunoSEQ multiplex PCR, and TCRdb holds only the in-frame ones, with some missing. Of about 130,000 clones in the sample, 8% to 11% were seen once. The sequencing input was PBMCs. The receptor source for this set is a woman younger than 30 in good health and CMV-seropositive.

Only a few counts were recorded for this clone. The chain joins TRBV4-1 to TRBJ2-7; weak D call: TRBD2 (5 bases). V lost 0 bases and J 3 bases, leaving 9 bases between the germline ends. Germline CDR1 and CDR2: MGHRA and YSYEKL. This CDR3 is 14 amino acids long. The CDR3 reads CASSQDLSGYEQYF. The CDR3 region has the DNA TGCGCCAGCAGCCAAGACTTAAGCGGCTACGAGCAGTACTTC.

This clone turned up a few times. The rearrangement joins TRBV5-4 to TRBJ1-6, with TRBD1 matching 7 bases. The V gene's germline CDR1 is SGHNT and CDR2 YYREEE (reference sequence). Trimming cost V 0 bases and J 7 bases; bases outside gene matches: 4. This CDR3 is 15 amino acids long. In DNA, the CDR3 is TGTGCCAGCAGCTTGGAGGGGGCCGGGAATTCACCCCTCCACTTT. Its translation is CASSLEGAGNSPLHF. Complete variable domain (other parts from reference TRBV5-4 and TRBJ1-6): ETGVTQSPTHLIKTRGQQVTLRCSSQSGHNTVSWYQQALGQGPQFIFQYYREEENGRGNFPPRFSGLQFPNYSSELNVNALELDDSALYLCASSLEGAGNSPLHFGNGTRLTVT.

This clone has just a few counts. The chain recombines TRBV11-2 with TRBJ2-7; the D is unclear. Germline V gives CDR1 SGHAT, CDR2 FQNNGV. The CDR3 spans 11 residues. The V and J ends lost 2 bases and 7 bases respectively, with 6 bases between them. The CDR3 spells CASSLMYEQYF. CDR3 DNA: TGTGCCAGCAGCTTAATGTATGAGCAGTACTTC. The variable domain in full, with the rest retrieved from reference TRBV11-2 and TRBJ2-7, is EAGVAQSPRYKIIEKRQSVAFWCNPISGHATLYWYQQILGQGPKLLIQFQNNGVVDDSQLPKDRFSAERLKGVDSTLKIQPAKLEDSAVYLCASSLMYEQYFGPGTRLTVT.

V is TRBV4-2 and J is TRBJ1-3, with 10 bases fitting TRBD1. Germline values: CDR1 LGHNA, CDR2 YNFKEQ. V lost 6 bases to trimming and J lost 8 bases; unmatched junction nucleotides: 4. The CDR3 totals 13 residues. This chain's CDR3 is CASRRQGADTIYF. DNA for the CDR3: TGTGCCAGCAGAAGACAGGGGGCGGACACCATATATTTT.